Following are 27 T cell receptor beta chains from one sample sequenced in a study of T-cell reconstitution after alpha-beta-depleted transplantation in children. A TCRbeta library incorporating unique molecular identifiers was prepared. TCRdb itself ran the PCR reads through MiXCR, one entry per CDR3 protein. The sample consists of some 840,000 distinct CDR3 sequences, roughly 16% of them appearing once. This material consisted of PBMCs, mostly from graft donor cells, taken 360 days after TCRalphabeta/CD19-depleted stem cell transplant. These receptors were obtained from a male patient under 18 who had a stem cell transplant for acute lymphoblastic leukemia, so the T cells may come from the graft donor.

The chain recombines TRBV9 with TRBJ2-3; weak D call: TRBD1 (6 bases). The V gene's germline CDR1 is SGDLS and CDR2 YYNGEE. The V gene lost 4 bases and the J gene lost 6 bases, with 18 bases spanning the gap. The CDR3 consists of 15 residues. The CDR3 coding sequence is TGTGCCAGCAGCTCCGGGACGCACCAGGGGGATACGCAGTATTTT. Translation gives CASSSGTHQGDTQYF.

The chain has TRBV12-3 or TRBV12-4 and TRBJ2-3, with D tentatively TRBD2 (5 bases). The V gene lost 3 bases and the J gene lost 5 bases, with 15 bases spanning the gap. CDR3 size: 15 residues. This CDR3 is CASSLERRRIDTQYF. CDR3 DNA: TGTGCCAGCAGTTTGGAGCGGAGGAGGATAGATACGCAGTATTTT.

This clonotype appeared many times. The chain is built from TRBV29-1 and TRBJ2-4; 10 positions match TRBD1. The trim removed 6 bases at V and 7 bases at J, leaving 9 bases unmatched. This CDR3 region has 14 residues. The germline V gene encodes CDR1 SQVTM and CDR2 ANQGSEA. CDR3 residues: CSVNRQGAVNIQYF. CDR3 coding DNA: TGCAGCGTGAACCGACAGGGGGCTGTCAACATTCAGTACTTC.

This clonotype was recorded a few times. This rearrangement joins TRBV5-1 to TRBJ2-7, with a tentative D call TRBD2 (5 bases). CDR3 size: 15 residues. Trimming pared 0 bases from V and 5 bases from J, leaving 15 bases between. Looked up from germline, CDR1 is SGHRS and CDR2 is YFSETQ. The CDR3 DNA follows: TGCGCCAGCAGCTTGGTTGCCGGGAAGGATAACGAGCAGTACTTC. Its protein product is CASSLVAGKDNEQYF.

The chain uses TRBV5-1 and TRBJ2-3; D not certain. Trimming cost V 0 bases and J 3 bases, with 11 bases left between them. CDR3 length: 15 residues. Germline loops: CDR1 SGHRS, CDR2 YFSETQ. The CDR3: CASSLAPVETDTQYF. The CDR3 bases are TGCGCCAGCAGCTTGGCGCCGGTGGAGACAGATACGCAGTATTTT.

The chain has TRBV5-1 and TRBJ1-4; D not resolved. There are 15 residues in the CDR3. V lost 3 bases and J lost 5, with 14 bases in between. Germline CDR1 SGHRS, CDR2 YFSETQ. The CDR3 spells CASSSTSWRNEKLFF. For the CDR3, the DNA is TGCGCCAGCAGCTCCACCTCTTGGAGAAATGAAAAACTGTTTTTT.

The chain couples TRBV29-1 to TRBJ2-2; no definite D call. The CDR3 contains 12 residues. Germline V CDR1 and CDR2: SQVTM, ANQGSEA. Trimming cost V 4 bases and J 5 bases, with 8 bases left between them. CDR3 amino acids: CSVGGSTGELFF. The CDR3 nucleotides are TGCAGCGTTGGAGGTTCGACCGGGGAGCTGTTTTTT.

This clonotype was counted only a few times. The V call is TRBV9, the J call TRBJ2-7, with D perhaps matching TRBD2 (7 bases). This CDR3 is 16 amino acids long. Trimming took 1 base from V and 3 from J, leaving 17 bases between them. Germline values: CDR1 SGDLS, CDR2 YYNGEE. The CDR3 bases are TGTGCCAGCAGCGTAAGGTACGGGGGGCGAGACTACGAGCAGTACTTC. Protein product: CASSVRYGGRDYEQYF.

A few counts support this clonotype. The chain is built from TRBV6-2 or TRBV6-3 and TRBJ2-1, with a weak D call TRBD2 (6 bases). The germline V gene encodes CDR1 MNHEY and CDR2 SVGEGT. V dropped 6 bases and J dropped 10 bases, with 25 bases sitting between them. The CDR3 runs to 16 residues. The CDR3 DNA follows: TGTGCCAGCAGCCCCTACCCGGGACTCCATTTAGTAGAGCAGTTCTTC. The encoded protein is CASSPYPGLHLVEQFF.

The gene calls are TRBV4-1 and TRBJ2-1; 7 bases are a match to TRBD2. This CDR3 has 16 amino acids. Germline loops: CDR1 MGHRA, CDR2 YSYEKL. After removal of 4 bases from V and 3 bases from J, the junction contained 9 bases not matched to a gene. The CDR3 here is CASSLARLADYNEQFF. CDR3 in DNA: TGCGCCAGCAGCCTTGCCCGGCTAGCGGACTACAATGAGCAGTTCTTC.

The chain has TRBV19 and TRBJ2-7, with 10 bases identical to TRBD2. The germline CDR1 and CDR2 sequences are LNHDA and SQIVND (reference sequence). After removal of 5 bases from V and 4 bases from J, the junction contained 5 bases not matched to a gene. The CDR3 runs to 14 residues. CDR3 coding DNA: TGTGCCAGTAGTGAGCCGGGACTAGCGTACGAGCAGTACTTC. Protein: CASSEPGLAYEQYF.

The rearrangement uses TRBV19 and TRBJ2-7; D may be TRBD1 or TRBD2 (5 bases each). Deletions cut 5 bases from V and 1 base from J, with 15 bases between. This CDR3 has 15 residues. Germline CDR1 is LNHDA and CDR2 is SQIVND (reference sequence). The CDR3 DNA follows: TGTGCCAGTAGTTCCGGGACCTTCCGTTCCTACGAGCAGTACTTC. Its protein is CASSSGTFRSYEQYF.

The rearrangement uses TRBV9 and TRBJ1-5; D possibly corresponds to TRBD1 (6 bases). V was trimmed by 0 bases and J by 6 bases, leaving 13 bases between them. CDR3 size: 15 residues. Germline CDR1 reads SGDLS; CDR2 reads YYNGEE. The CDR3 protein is CASSVEDRVGQPQHF. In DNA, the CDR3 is TGTGCCAGCAGCGTAGAGGACAGAGTGGGTCAGCCCCAGCATTTT.

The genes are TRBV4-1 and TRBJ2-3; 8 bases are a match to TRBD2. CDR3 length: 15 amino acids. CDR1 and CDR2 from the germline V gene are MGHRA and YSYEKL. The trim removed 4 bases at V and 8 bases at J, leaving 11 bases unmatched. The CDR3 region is CASSPTGGAGGTQYF. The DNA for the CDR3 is TGCGCCAGCAGCCCCACGGGGGGGGCTGGAGGTACGCAGTATTTT.

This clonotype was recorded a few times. CDR3 nucleotide sequence: TGCAGCGTTGAAGATTATGGGGTCAGCTACGAGCAGTACTTC. Amino acids: CSVEDYGVSYEQYF. The rearrangement uses TRBV29-1 and TRBJ2-7; D ambiguous. The CDR3 consists of 14 residues. The ends were cut back, 0 bases at V and 3 bases at J, with 12 bases in the middle. CDR1 SQVTM and CDR2 ANQGSEA come from the germline V gene.

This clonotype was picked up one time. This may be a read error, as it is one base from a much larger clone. The CDR3 nucleotides are TGTGCCGGCCGGGCAGGGGGGTTCTTC. Encoded protein: CAGRAGGFF. The V call is TRBV25-1, the J call TRBJ2-1; 7 bases map to TRBD1. The V gene's germline CDR1 is MGHDK and CDR2 SYGVNS. V shed 11 bases and J 15 bases; nucleotides not matched to a gene: 7. This CDR3 is built from 9 residues.

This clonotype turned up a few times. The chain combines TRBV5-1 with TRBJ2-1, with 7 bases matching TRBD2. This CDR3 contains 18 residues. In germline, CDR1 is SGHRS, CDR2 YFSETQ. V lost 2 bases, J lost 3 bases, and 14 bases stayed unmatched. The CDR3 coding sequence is TGCGCCAGCAGCTTAGCTAGATTTCGGGAGGCGCTCTACAATGAGCAGTTCTTC. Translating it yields CASSLARFREALYNEQFF.

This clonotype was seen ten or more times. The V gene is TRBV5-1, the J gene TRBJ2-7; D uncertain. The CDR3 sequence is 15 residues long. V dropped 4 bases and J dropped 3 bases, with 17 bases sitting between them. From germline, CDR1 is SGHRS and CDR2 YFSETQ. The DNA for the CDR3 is TGCGCCAGCAGCCGAGGCGCTCCTGAGGACTACGAGCAGTACTTC. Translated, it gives CASSRGAPEDYEQYF.

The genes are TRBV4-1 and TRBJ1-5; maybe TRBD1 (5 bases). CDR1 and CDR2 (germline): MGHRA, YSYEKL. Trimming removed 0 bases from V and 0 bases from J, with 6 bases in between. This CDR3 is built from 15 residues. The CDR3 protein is CASSQEGDSNQPQHF. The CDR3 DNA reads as TGCGCCAGCAGCCAAGAGGGGGATAGCAATCAGCCCCAGCATTTT.

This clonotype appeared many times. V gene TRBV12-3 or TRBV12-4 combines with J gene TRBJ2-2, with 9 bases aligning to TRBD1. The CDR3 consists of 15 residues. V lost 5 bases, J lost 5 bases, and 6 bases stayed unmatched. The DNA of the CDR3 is TGTGCCAGCAGTGCCGGGACAGGGAGGACCGGGGAGCTGTTTTTT. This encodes CASSAGTGRTGELFF.

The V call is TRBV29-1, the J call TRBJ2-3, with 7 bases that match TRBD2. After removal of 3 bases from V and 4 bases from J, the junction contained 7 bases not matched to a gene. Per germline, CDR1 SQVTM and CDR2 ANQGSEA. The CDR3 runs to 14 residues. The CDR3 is CSVDGGSTADTQYF. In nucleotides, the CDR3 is TGCAGCGTTGACGGCGGGAGCACCGCAGATACGCAGTATTTT.

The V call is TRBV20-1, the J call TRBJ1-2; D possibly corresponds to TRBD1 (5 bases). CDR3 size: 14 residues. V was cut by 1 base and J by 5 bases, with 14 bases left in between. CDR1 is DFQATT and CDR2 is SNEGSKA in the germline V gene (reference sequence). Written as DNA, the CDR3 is TGCAGTGCTAGAGTACAGGTTTCCCGTTATGGCTACACCTTC. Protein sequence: CSARVQVSRYGYTF.

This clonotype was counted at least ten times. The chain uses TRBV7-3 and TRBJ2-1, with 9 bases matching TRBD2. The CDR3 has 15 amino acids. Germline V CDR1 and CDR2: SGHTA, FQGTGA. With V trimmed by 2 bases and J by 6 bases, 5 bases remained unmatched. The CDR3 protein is CASSLLAGVSNEQFF. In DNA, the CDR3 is TGTGCCAGCAGCTTATTAGCGGGAGTTAGCAATGAGCAGTTCTTC.

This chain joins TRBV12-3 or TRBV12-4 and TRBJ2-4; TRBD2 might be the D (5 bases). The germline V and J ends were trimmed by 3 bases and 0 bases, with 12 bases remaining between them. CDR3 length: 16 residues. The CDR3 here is CASSFYGGLAKNIQYF. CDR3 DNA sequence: TGTGCCAGCAGTTTCTACGGAGGACTAGCCAAAAACATTCAGTACTTC.

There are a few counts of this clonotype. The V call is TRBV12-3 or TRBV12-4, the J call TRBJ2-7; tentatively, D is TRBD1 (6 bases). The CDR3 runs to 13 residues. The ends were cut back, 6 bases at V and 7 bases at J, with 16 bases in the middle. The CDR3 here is CASSPYRDGEQYF. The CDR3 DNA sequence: TGTGCCAGCAGCCCGTACAGGGACGGAGAGCAGTACTTC.

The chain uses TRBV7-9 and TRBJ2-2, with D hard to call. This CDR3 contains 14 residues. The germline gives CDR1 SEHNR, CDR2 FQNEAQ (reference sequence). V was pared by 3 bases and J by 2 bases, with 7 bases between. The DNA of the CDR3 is TGTGCCAGCAGCTTCTCCGAAAACACCGGGGAGCTGTTTTTT. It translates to CASSFSENTGELFF.

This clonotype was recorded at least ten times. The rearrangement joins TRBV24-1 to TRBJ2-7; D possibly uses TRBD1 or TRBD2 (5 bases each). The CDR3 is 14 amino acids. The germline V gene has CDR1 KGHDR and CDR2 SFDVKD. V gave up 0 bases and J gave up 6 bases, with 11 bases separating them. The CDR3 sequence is CATSDLDSSVEQYF. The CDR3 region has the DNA TGTGCCACCAGTGATTTGGACAGTAGCGTCGAGCAGTACTTC.